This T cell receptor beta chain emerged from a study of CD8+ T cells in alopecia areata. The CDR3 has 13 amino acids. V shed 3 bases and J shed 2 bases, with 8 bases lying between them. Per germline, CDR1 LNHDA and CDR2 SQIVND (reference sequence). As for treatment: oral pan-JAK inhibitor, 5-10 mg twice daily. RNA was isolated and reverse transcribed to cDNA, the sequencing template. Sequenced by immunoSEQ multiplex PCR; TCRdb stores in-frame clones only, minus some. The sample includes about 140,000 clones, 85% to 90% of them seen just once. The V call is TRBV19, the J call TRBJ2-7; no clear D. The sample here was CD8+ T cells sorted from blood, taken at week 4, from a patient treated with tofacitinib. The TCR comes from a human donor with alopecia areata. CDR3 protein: CASSMAQAYEQYF. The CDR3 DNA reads TGTGCCAGTAGTATGGCTCAGGCCTACGAGCAGTACTTC.